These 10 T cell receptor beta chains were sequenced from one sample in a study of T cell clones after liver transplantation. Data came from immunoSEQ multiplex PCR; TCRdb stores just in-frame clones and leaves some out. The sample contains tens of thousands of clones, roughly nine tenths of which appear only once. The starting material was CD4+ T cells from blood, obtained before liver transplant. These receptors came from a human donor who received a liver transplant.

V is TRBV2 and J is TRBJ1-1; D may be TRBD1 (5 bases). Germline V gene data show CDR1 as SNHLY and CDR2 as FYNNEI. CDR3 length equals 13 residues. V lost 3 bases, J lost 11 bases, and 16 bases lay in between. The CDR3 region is CASSESGQGRAFF. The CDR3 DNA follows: TGTGCCAGCAGTGAGTCCGGGCAGGGTCGCGCTTTCTTT.

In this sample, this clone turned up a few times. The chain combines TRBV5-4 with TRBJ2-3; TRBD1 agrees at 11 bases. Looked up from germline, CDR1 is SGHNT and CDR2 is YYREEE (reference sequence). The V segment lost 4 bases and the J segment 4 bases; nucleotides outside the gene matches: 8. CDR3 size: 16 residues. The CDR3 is CASSRTGTGGADTQYF. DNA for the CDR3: TGTGCCAGCAGCAGAACCGGGACAGGGGGTGCAGATACGCAGTATTTT.

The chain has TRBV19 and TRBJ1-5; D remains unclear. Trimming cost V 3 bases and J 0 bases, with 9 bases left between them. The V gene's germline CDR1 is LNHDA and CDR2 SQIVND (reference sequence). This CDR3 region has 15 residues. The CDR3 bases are TGTGCCAGTAGTATTGACTCTCCTAGCAATCAGCCCCAGCATTTT. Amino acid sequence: CASSIDSPSNQPQHF.

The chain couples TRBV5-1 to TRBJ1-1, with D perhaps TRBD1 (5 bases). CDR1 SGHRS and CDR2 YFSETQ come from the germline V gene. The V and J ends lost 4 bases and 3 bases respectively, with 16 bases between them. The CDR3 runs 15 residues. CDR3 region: CASSLTQGFDTEAFF. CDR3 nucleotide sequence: TGCGCCAGCAGCCTAACCCAGGGTTTCGACACTGAAGCTTTCTTT.

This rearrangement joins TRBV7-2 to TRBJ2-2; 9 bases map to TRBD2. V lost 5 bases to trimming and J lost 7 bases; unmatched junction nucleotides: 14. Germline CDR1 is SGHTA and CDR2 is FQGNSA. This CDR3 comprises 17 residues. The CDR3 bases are TGTGCCAGCAGCCACTTCGGCGGGAGGGCCGCTGGCGGGGAGCTGTTTTTT. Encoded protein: CASSHFGGRAAGGELFF.

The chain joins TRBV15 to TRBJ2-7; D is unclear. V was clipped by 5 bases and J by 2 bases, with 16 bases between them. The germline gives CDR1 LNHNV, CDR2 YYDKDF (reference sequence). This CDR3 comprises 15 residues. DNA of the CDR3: TGTGCCACCAGCGAAACTGATGGACCGGCCTACGAGCAGTACTTC. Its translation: CATSETDGPAYEQYF.

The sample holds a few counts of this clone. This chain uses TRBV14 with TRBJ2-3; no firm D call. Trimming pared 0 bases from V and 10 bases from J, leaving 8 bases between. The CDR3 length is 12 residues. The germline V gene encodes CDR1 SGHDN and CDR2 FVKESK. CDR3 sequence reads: CASSQDRRAQYF. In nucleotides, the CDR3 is TGTGCCAGCAGCCAAGATCGACGGGCGCAGTATTTT.

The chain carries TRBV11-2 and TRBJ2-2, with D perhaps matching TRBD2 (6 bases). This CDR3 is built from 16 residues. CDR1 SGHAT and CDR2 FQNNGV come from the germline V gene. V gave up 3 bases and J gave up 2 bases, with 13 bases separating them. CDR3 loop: CASSLGTSRNTGELFF. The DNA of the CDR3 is TGTGCCAGCAGCTTGGGCACTAGCCGAAACACCGGGGAGCTGTTTTTT.

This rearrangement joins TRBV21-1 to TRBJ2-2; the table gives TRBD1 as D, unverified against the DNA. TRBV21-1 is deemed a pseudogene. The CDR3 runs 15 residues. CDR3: CASRPGHISTGELFF. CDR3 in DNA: TGTGCCAGCAGGCCGGGACACATCTCCACCGGGGAGCTGTTTTTT.

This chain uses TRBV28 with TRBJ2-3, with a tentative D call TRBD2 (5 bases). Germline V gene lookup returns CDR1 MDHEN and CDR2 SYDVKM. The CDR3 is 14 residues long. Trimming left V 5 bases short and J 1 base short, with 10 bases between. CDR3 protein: CASSVTSGTDTQYF. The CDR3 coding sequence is TGTGCCAGCAGTGTCACTAGTGGCACAGATACGCAGTATTTT.